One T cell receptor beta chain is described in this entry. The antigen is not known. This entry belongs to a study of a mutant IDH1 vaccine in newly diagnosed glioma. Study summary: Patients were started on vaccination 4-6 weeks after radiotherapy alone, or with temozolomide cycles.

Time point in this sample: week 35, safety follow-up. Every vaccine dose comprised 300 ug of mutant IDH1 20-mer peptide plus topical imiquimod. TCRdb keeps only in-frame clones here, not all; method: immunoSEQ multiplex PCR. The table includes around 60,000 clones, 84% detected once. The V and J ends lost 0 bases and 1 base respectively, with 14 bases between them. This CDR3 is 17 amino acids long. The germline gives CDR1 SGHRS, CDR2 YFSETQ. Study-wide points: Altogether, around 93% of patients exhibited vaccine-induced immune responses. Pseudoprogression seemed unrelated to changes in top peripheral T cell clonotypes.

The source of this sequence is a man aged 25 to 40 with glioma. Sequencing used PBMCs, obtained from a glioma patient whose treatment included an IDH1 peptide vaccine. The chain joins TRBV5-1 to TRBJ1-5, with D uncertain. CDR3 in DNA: TGCGCCAGCAGCTTGGGGGAAGGGAGTCTCAGCAATCAGCCCCAGCATTTT. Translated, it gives CASSLGEGSLSNQPQHF.